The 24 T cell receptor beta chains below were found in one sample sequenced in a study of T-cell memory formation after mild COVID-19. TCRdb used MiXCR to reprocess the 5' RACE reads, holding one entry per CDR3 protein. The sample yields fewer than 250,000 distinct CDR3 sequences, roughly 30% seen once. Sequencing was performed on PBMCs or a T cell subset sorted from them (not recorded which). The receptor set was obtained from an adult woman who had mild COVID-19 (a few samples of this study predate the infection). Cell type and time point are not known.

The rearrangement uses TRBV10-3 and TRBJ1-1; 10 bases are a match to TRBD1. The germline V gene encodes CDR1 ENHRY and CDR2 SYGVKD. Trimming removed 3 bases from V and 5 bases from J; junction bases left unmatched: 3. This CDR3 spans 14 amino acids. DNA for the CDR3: TGTGCCATCAGTGACAGGACAGGGGGGACTGAAGCTTTCTTT. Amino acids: CAISDRTGGTEAFF.

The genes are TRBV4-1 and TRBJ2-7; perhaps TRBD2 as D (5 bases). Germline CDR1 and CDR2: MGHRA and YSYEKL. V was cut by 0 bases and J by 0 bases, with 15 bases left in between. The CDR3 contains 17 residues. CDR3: CASSQDDQGSPSYEQYF. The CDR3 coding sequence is TGCGCCAGCAGCCAAGATGACCAAGGGAGCCCCTCCTACGAGCAGTACTTC.

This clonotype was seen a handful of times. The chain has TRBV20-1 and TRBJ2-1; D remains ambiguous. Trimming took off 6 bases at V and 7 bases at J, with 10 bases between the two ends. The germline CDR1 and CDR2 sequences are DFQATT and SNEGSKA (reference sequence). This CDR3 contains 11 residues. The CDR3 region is CSAPLVNEQFF. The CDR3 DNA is TGCAGTGCGCCCCTAGTAAATGAGCAGTTCTTC.

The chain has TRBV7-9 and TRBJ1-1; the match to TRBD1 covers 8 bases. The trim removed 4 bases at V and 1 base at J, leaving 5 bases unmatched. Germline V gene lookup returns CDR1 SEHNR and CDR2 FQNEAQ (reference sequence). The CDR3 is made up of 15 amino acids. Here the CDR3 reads CASSSGDRKNTEAFF. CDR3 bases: TGTGCCAGCAGCTCAGGGGACAGGAAGAACACTGAAGCTTTCTTT. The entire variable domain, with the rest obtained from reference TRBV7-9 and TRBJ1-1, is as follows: DTGVSQNPRHKITKRGQNVTFRCDPISEHNRLYWYRQTLGQGPEFLTYFQNEAQLEKSRLLSDRFSAERPKGSFSTLEIQRTEQGDSAMYLCASSSGDRKNTEAFFGQGTRLTVV.

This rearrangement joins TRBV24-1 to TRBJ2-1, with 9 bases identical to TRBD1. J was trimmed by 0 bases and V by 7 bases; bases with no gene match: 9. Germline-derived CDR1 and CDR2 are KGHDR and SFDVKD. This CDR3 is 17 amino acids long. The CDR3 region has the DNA TGTGCCACCAGACCGGGACAGGGTTCGAGCTCCTACAATGAGCAGTTCTTC. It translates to CATRPGQGSSSYNEQFF.

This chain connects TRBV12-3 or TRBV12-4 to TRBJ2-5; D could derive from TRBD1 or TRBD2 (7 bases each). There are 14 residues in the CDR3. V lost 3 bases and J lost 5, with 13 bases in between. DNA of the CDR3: TGTGCCAGCAGTTTCAGGCAGGGGGGGGAGACCCAGTACTTC. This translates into CASSFRQGGETQYF.

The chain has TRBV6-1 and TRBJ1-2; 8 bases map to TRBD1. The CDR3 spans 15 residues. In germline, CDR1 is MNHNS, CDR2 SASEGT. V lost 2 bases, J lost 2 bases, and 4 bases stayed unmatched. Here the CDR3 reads CASSERTGPNYGYTF. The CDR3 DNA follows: TGTGCCAGCAGTGAACGGACAGGGCCAAACTATGGCTACACCTTC.

CDR3: CSVDKGGVQYF. In DNA, the CDR3 is TGCAGCGTTGATAAGGGTGGTGTCCAGTACTTC. The J gene is TRBJ2-5, the V gene TRBV29-1, with D unresolved. The CDR3 has 11 amino acids. V was shortened by 3 bases and J by 10 bases, with 12 bases between the two germline ends. Germline V gene lookup returns CDR1 SQVTM and CDR2 ANQGSEA.

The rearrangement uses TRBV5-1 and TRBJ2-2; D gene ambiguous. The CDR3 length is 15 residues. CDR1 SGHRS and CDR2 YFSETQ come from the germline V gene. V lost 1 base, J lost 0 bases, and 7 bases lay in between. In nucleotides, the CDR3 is TGCGCCAGCAGCTTGCGGGCAGCGAACACCGGGGAGCTGTTTTTT. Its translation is CASSLRAANTGELFF.

The CDR3: CASNSMASGGSDTQYF. CDR3 coding DNA: TGTGCCAGCAATAGTATGGCTAGCGGGGGCTCAGATACGCAGTATTTT. This chain uses TRBV6-5 with TRBJ2-3; TRBD2 matches at 10 bases. The CDR3 covers 16 residues. Losses at the gene ends were 7 bases for V and 4 bases for J; bases not matched to a gene: 11. In germline, CDR1 is MNHEY, CDR2 SVGAGI.

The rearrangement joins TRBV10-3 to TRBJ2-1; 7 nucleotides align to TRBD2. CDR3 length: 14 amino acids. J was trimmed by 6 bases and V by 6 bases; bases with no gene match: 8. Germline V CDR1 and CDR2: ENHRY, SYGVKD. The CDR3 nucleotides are TGTGCCATCAGCCGACTAGCCATAGGCAATGAGCAGTTCTTC. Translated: CAISRLAIGNEQFF.

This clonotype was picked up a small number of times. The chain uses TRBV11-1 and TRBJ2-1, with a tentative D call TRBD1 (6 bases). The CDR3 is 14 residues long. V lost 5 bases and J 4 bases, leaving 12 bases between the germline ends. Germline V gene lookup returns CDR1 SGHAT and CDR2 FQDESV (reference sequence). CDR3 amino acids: CASSPPGHYNEQFF. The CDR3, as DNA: TGTGCCAGCAGCCCACCGGGACATTACAATGAGCAGTTCTTC. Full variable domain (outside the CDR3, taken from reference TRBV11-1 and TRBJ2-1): EAEVAQSPRYKITEKSQAVAFWCDPISGHATLYWYRQILGQGPELLVQFQDESVVDDSQLPKDRFSAERLKGVDSTLKIQPAELGDSAMYLCASSPPGHYNEQFFGPGTRLTVL.

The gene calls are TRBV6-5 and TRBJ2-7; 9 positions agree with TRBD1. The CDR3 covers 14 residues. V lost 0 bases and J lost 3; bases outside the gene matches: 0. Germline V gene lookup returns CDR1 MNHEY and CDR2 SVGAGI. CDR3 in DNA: TGTGCCAGCAGTTACTCGGGACAGGGCTACGAGCAGTACTTC. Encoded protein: CASSYSGQGYEQYF.

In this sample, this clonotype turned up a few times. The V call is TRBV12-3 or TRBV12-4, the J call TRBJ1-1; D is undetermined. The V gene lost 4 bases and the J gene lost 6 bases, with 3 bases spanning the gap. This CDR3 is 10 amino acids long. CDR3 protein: CASSSSEAFF. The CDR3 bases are TGTGCCAGCAGTTCTTCTGAAGCTTTCTTT.

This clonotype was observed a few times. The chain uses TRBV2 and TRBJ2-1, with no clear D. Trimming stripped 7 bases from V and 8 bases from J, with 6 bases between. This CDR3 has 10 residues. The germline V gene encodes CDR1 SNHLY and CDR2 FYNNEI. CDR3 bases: TGTGCCAGCAACCGGGATGAGCAGTTCTTC. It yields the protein CASNRDEQFF.

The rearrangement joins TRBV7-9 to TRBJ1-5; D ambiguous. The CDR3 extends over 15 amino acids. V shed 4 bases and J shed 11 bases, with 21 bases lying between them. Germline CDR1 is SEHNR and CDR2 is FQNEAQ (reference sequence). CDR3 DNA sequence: TGTGCCAGCAGCTCCTCCGAACGCAGAGTTGGGACCCAGCATTTT. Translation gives CASSSSERRVGTQHF.

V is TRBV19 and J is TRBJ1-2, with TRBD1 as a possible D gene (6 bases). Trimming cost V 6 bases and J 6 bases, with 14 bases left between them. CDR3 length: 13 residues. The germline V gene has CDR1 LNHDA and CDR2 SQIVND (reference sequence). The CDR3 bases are TGTGCCAGTAGAAATAACAGGGCAAATGGCTACACCTTC. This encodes CASRNNRANGYTF.

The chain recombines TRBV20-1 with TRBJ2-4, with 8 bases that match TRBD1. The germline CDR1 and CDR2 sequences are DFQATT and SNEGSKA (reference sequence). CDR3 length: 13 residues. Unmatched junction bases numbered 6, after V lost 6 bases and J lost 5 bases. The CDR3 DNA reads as TGCAGTGCGCGGACAGGGTGGGAAAACATTCAGTACTTC. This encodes CSARTGWENIQYF.

For the CDR3, the DNA is TGTGCCACCAGCAGGGATATAGCGGGAGGGCAAGAGACCCAGTACTTC. It encodes CATSRDIAGGQETQYF. V usage is TRBV15 and J usage is TRBJ2-5; 11 bases are shared with TRBD2. V shed 3 bases, J shed 2 bases, and the junction held 5 bases outside the gene matches. Per the germline V gene, CDR1 is LNHNV and CDR2 is YYDKDF (reference sequence). The CDR3 is 16 residues long.

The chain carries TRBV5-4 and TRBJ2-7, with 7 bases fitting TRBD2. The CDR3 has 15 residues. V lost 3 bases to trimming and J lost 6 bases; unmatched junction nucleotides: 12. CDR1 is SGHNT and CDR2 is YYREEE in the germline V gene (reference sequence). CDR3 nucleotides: TGTGCCAGCAGCTGGGCGGGGACTGGCGGGGGCGAGCAGTACTTC. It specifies CASSWAGTGGGEQYF. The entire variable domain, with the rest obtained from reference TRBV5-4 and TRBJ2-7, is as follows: ETGVTQSPTHLIKTRGQQVTLRCSSQSGHNTVSWYQQALGQGPQFIFQYYREEENGRGNFPPRFSGLQFPNYSSELNVNALELDDSALYLCASSWAGTGGGEQYFGPGTRLTVT.

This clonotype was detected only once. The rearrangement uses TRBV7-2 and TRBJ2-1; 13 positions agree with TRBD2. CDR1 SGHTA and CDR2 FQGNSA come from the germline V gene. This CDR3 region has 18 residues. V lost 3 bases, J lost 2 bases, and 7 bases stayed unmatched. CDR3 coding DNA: TGTGCCAGCAGCTTCCGGACTAGCGGGAGCAGTACCTACAATGAGCAGTTCTTC. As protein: CASSFRTSGSSTYNEQFF.

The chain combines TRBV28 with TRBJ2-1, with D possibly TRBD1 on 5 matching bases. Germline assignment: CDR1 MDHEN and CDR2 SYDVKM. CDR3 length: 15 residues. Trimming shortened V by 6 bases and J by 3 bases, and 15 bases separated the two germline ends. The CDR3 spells CASRAHTGIYNEQFF. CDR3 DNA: TGTGCCAGCAGGGCCCACACAGGAATCTACAATGAGCAGTTCTTC.

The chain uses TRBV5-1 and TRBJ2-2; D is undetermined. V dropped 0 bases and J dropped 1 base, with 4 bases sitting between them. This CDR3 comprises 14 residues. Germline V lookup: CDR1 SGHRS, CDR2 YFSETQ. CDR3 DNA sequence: TGCGCCAGCAGCTTGGTAAAGAACACCGGGGAGCTGTTTTTT. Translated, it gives CASSLVKNTGELFF.

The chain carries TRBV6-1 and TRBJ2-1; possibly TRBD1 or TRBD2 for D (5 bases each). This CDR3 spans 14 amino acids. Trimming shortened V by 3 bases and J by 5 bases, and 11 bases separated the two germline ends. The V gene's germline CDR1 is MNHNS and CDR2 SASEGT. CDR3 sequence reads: CASSDIGENNEQFF. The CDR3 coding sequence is TGTGCCAGCAGTGATATAGGGGAGAACAATGAGCAGTTCTTC.